This T cell receptor beta chain came from a study of blood T cells in healthy people across ages. About the research overall: With template switching, about one barcoded beta molecule was captured per two T cells.

Through a sample-barcoded 5' primer and a J-beta primer mix, a second PCR was run for roughly 6 to 12 cycles. Every sample produced at least 3 million CDR3-containing paired-end reads. MiXCR was run by TCRdb on the 5' RACE reads, yielding one entry per CDR3 protein. This sample has around 700,000 distinct CDR3 sequences, with approximately 25% found just once. Germline values: CDR1 LNHDA, CDR2 SQIVND (reference sequence). Trimming took 9 bases from V and 11 from J, leaving 19 bases between them. The CDR3 has 12 amino acids. The same data also contributed to another study, on T cells of mothers and their children. This second report adds: Sequencing revealed no T cell clones that were persistent and microchimeric.

The TCR originated in a boy aged 10-17 years in good health. The gene calls are TRBV19 and TRBJ1-2, with D perhaps TRBD1 (5 bases). Material for sequencing was blood. The CDR3 sequence: CASATLQETYTF. Here the CDR3 DNA reads TGTGCCAGCGCGACATTACAGGAGACTTACACCTTC.